Ten or more counts support the clone carrying this TCR beta chain. Its antigen remains unidentified. The CDR3 loop spans 15 amino acids. The germline CDR1 and CDR2 sequences are MNHEY and SVGEGT. V lost 6 bases, J lost 0 bases, and 4 bases stayed unmatched. The data derive from a study of CD8 T cells in ankylosing spondylitis. Using its own MiXCR run on the 5' RACE reads, TCRdb lists one record per CDR3 protein. Of 500,000 or so distinct CDR3 sequences in the sample, roughly 5% are singletons; the top ten hold around 3.5%. General study findings and limits: Seven to nine highly homologous variants made up a TCR beta motif that seemed to typify ankylosing spondylitis blood.

Sequencing was done on a sample of blood, either unsorted or a sorted T cell fraction (not recorded which). V and J are TRBV6-2 or TRBV6-3 and TRBJ2-1, with TRBD2 identical over 8 bases. This TCR came from a male donor with ankylosing spondylitis. The CDR3: CASRPGGSSYNEQFF. The CDR3 nucleotides read TGTGCCAGCAGACCGGGGGGGAGCTCCTACAATGAGCAGTTCTTC.